These T cell receptor beta chains were read from a single sample in a study of chemoradiotherapy in HPV16-positive cancers. TCRdb's table, derived via immunoSEQ multiplex PCR, lists solely in-frame clones and lacks some. Of about 7,000 clones in the sample, approximately 79% are singletons; the top ten hold 3.6%. This material was acquired from a patient who underwent chemoradiotherapy. The receptors were sampled from a human donor with HPV-associated anogenital cancer. Both conserved end residues are part of each CDR3. The D gene is left open where the match is weak. Part of the rows lack a size; the others show once, few, many or a class for expanded clones.

v_gene	d_gene	abundance	j_gene	CDR3aa	CDR3nt
TRBV4-3	NA	NA	TRBJ1-1	CASSHPGVGRTEAFF	TGCGCCAGCAGCCACCCCGGTGTAGGGAGGACTGAAGCTTTCTTT
TRBV19	TRBD1	NA	TRBJ1-2	CASSSKGAMRSNGYTF	TGTGCCAGTAGTTCAAAGGGGGCTATGAGATCAAATGGCTACACCTTC
TRBV6-1	NA	NA	TRBJ1-5	CASSERLGGKPQHF	TGTGCCAGCAGTGAAAGGTTGGGTGGGAAGCCCCAGCATTTT
TRBV5-4	NA	NA	TRBJ1-1	CASSSLGATMNTEAFF	TGTGCCAGCAGTAGTCTTGGGGCAACTATGAACACTGAAGCTTTCTTT
TRBV4-3	NA	NA	TRBJ2-7	CASSSARDYEQYF	TGCGCCAGCAGCTCAGCCAGGGACTACGAGCAGTACTTC
TRBV27	TRBD1	NA	TRBJ2-5	CASSRDRGWETQYF	TGTGCCAGCAGTAGGGACAGGGGGTGGGAGACCCAGTACTTC
TRBV6-5	TRBD1	NA	TRBJ1-1	CASRRQGVLEEAFF	TGTGCCAGCAGAAGACAGGGGGTTTTAGAGGAAGCTTTCTTT
TRBV28	NA	NA	TRBJ1-1	CASSSGTISEAFF	TGTGCCAGCAGTTCAGGAACCATATCTGAAGCTTTCTTT
TRBV7-8	NA	NA	TRBJ2-7	CASRPQTVSYEQYF	TGTGCCAGCAGACCGCAGACTGTAAGCTACGAGCAGTACTTC
TRBV19	TRBD1	NA	TRBJ1-2	CASSADRARGYGYTF	TGTGCCAGTAGCGCGGACAGGGCCCGAGGCTATGGCTACACCTTC
TRBV4-3	TRBD1	NA	TRBJ1-1	CASSQGQGHTEAFF	TGCGCCAGCAGCCAAGGACAGGGCCACACTGAAGCTTTCTTT
TRBV4-3	NA	once	TRBJ2-6	CASSQGAVGSGANVLTF	TGCGCCAGCAGCCAAGGGGCCGTGGGCTCTGGGGCCAACGTCCTGACTTTC
TRBV11-3	NA	NA	TRBJ2-6	CASSLTGAGANVLTF	TGTGCCAGCAGCTTAACCGGGGCTGGGGCCAACGTCCTGACTTTC
TRBV19	TRBD1	NA	TRBJ1-2	CASWDRWDNYGYTF	TGTGCCAGTTGGGACAGGTGGGATAACTATGGCTACACCTTC
TRBV28	NA	NA	TRBJ1-1	CASSNRQTNTEAFF	TGTGCCAGCAGTAACCGACAGACGAACACTGAAGCTTTCTTT
TRBV7-7	NA	NA	TRBJ2-5	CASSLVSSEETQYF	TGTGCTAGCAGCTTAGTATCCTCGGAAGAGACCCAGTACTTC
TRBV19	NA	NA	TRBJ1-1	CASSMRTAAEAFF	TGTGCCAGTAGTATGCGGACCGCCGCTGAAGCTTTCTTT
TRBV5-1	TRBD2	NA	TRBJ2-3	CASKVAGLSDTQYF	TGCGCCAGCAAGGTAGCGGGGTTGTCAGATACGCAGTATTTT
TRBV11-3	TRBD1	NA	TRBJ1-2	CASSPIFGTGSPKGYTF	TGTGCCAGCAGCCCGATTTTTGGGACAGGGTCCCCTAAAGGCTACACCTTC
TRBV14	NA	once	TRBJ2-1	CASSQVQAYNEQFF	TGTGCCAGCAGCCAAGTACAGGCCTACAATGAGCAGTTCTTC
TRBV21-1	NA	few	TRBJ2-7	CASSSRKGEQYF	TGTGCCAGCAGCTCCCGTAAGGGGGAGCAGTACTTC
TRBV4-3	TRBD2	NA	TRBJ2-7	CASSQRSGTSPYEQYF	TGCGCCAGCAGCCAACGTTCCGGGACTAGCCCATACGAGCAGTACTTC
TRBV10-3	NA	NA	TRBJ1-1	CAISFEGVSTEAFF	TGTGCCATCAGTTTTGAGGGGGTGAGCACTGAAGCTTTCTTT
TRBV5-1	TRBD1	NA	TRBJ2-7	CASSLPGQTYEQYF	TGCGCCAGCAGCCTTCCGGGACAGACCTACGAGCAGTACTTC
TRBV18	NA	NA	TRBJ1-3	CASSPIREGNTIYF	TGTGCCAGCTCACCAATCCGTGAGGGAAACACCATATATTTT
TRBV5-1	TRBD2	NA	TRBJ2-3	CASSSKRGIPDTQYF	TGCGCCAGCAGCTCGAAGCGGGGTATCCCAGATACGCAGTATTTT
TRBV10-3	TRBD2	NA	TRBJ2-2	CASKREGVTGELFF	TGTGCCAGCAAGCGGGAGGGGGTTACCGGGGAGCTGTTTTTT
TRBV30	NA	once	TRBJ2-7	CAWSVQGLAYEQYF	TGTGCCTGGAGTGTGCAGGGGCTAGCGTACGAGCAGTACTTC
TRBV7-3	NA	NA	TRBJ1-1	CASSLEGTVNTEAFF	TGTGCCAGCAGCTTAGAAGGGACCGTGAACACTGAAGCTTTCTTT
TRBV2	NA	once	TRBJ1-1	CASTAGAYTEAFF	TGTGCCAGCACAGCCGGAGCTTACACTGAAGCTTTCTTT
TRBV6-4	NA	NA	TRBJ2-6	CASSPDSSSPNVLTF	TGTGCCAGCAGTCCGGACAGTTCTAGTCCCAACGTCCTGACTTTC
TRBV5-1	NA	few	TRBJ1-5	CASSLDGLGQPQHF	TGCGCCAGCAGCTTGGATGGGCTGGGTCAGCCCCAGCATTTT
TRBV30	TRBD1	NA	TRBJ1-1	CAWSAQDRGGPVDTEAFF	TGTGCCTGGAGTGCCCAAGACAGGGGCGGCCCAGTAGACACTGAAGCTTTCTTT
TRBV30	NA	NA	TRBJ2-5	CAWSSGVKTQYF	TGTGCCTGGAGTAGTGGGGTGAAGACCCAGTACTTC
TRBV28	NA	NA	TRBJ2-7	CASSLTQRMGSKSSYEQYF	TGTGCCAGCAGTTTAACCCAAAGAATGGGGAGTAAGAGCTCCTACGAGCAGTACTTC
TRBV5-4	NA	NA	TRBJ2-7	CASSFGAYEQYF	TGTGCCAGCAGCTTTGGCGCCTACGAGCAGTACTTC
TRBV5-1	TRBD1	NA	TRBJ1-4	CASSLQGANEKLFF	TGCGCCAGCAGCCTACAGGGGGCTAATGAAAAACTGTTTTTT
TRBV2	NA	NA	TRBJ1-4	CASSGGSRGVNEKLFF	TGTGCCAGCAGTGGGGGTTCGCGGGGAGTTAATGAAAAACTGTTTTTT
TRBV21-1	NA	NA	TRBJ2-7	CASSKLYYEQYF	TGTGCCAGCAGCAAATTGTACTACGAGCAGTACTTC
TRBV5-1	NA	NA	TRBJ2-7	CASSPRGAAGSYEQYF	TGCGCCAGCAGCCCCCGGGGTGCGGCGGGCTCCTACGAGCAGTACTTC
TRBV7-2	TRBD1	NA	TRBJ2-5	CASSRGQGGGNEQYF	TGTGCCAGCAGCAGGGGACAGGGGGGCGGAAATGAGCAGTACTTC
TRBV6-1	NA	NA	TRBJ2-1	CASSEAPRQENEQFF	TGTGCCAGCAGTGAAGCGCCCCGACAGGAGAATGAGCAGTTCTTC
TRBV30	NA	NA	TRBJ1-1	CAWSVKVNTEAFF	TGTGCCTGGAGTGTAAAGGTGAACACTGAAGCTTTCTTT
TRBV6-6	NA	NA	TRBJ2-1	CASSNMNEQFF	TGTGCCAGCAGCAACATGAATGAGCAGTTCTTC
TRBV5-1	NA	NA	TRBJ2-7	CASSLWPMNAEDSYEQYF	TGCGCCAGCAGCTTGTGGCCGATGAACGCGGAAGATTCTTACGAGCAGTACTTC
TRBV6-1	TRBD1	NA	TRBJ1-5	CASRDRGGQPQHF	TGTGCCAGCAGGGACAGGGGCGGACAGCCCCAGCATTTT
TRBV11-2	NA	NA	TRBJ2-7	CASLGWPHYEQYF	TGTGCCAGCTTAGGTTGGCCGCACTACGAGCAGTACTTC
TRBV9	TRBD1	NA	TRBJ1-2	CASSLSGQANYGYTF	TGTGCCAGCAGCCTCTCGGGACAGGCTAACTATGGCTACACCTTC
TRBV15	NA	NA	TRBJ2-7	CATSRGRGGSSYEQYF	TGTGCCACCAGCAGAGGCAGGGGGGGGAGCTCCTACGAGCAGTACTTC
TRBV2	NA	NA	TRBJ2-7	CASSERQYEQYF	TGTGCCAGCAGTGAAAGACAATACGAGCAGTACTTC
TRBV2	TRBD2	NA	TRBJ2-3	CASSTGTSGGGGPDTQYF	TGTGCCAGCAGTACCGGGACTAGCGGGGGAGGCGGTCCAGATACGCAGTATTTT
TRBV27	NA	NA	TRBJ1-2	CASSLGGGPNYGYTF	TGTGCCAGCAGTTTGGGTGGGGGGCCTAACTATGGCTACACCTTC
TRBV5-4	TRBD1	NA	TRBJ1-5	CASSMDRGSGNQPQHF	TGTGCCAGCAGCATGGACAGGGGGTCAGGCAATCAGCCCCAGCATTTT